This T cell receptor beta chain was identified during a study of blood T cell repertoires in COVID-19. As for the study in general: Whether acute or convalescent, the COVID-19 samples came from the United States, Italy and Spain. PBMCs, B-cell-depleted T cells, or T cells provided the cDNA or gDNA that made up the material.

The CDR3 consists of 14 residues. The V end lost 2 bases, the J end lost 4 bases, and 11 bases lay between the germline ends. CDR1 SNHLY and CDR2 FYNNEI come from the germline V gene. In the authors' workflow: Reference gene primer amplification gave nucleated cell count estimates. The repertoire was sequenced with immunoSEQ multiplex PCR; TCRdb's copy has only in-frame clones and lacks some. V and J calls plus clone size are reproduced from that table; the DNA served to infer D and trimming. Seen here are 140,000 or so clones, 80% to 90% observed once, and the top ten hold around 1.7%. The clonotype comes from a woman aged 45-60 years with acute or convalescent COVID-19. The rearrangement uses TRBV2 and TRBJ1-2; maybe TRBD1 (5 bases). The sequencing input was peripheral blood. The chain's CDR3 is CASSEYQGSYGYTF. CDR3 nucleotide sequence: TGTGCCAGCAGTGAATATCAGGGAAGCTATGGCTACACCTTC. Complete variable domain (other parts from reference TRBV2 and TRBJ1-2): EPEVTQTPSHQVTQMGQEVILRCVPISNHLYFYWYRQILGQKVEFLVSFYNNEISEKSEIFDDQFSVERPDGSNFTLKIRSTKLEDSAMYFCASSEYQGSYGYTFGSGTRLTVV.